These 19 T cell receptor beta chains were sequenced from one sample in a study of OX40 agonist ivuxolimab in advanced cancers. Sequenced by immunoSEQ multiplex PCR; TCRdb stores in-frame clones only, minus some. The profile shows approximately 60,000 clones, 80% to 90% of them singletons. The material sequenced was CD4+ or CD8+ T cells sorted from blood, taken in a trial of the OX40 agonist ivuxolimab. The origin of the receptors is an adult with an advanced solid tumor such as melanoma, head and neck, liver or kidney cancer.

This clone turned up a few times. The rearrangement links TRBV6-4 to TRBJ1-1; tentatively, D is TRBD1 (5 bases). The CDR3 length is 13 residues. CDR1 is MRHNA, CDR2 SNTAGT, per germline. V was trimmed by 5 bases and J by 1 base, leaving 8 bases between them. CDR3 protein: CASSRQTNTEAFF. The CDR3 nucleotides are TGTGCCAGCAGTAGACAGACGAACACTGAAGCTTTCTTT.

The chain joins TRBV5-1 to TRBJ2-7; D assignment may be TRBD1 or TRBD2 (5 bases each). Trimming pared 4 bases from V and 1 base from J, leaving 12 bases between. Germline CDR1 SGHRS, CDR2 YFSETQ. The CDR3 is made up of 14 amino acids. Here the CDR3 reads CASSLGDGSYEQYF. CDR3 nucleotide sequence: TGCGCCAGCAGCCTGGGGGACGGGTCCTACGAGCAGTACTTC.

V and J are TRBV2 and TRBJ2-7; D is possibly TRBD1 (6 bases). V gave up 3 bases and J gave up 6 bases, with 15 bases separating them. The germline V gene encodes CDR1 SNHLY and CDR2 FYNNEI. This CDR3 has 14 residues. The CDR3 DNA reads TGTGCCAGCAGTGATGGACAGTGGAAACGCGAGCAGTACTTC. Translated: CASSDGQWKREQYF.

The V gene is TRBV27, the J gene TRBJ2-1; D call uncertain. The V end was cut by 7 bases, the J end by 2 bases, with 21 bases between. Germline values: CDR1 MNHEY, CDR2 SMNVEV (reference sequence). The length of the CDR3 is 17 residues. The DNA of the CDR3 is TGTGCCAGCAAGAAAGAGGCGGAGTATCCAGCCTACAATGAGCAGTTCTTC. It specifies CASKKEAEYPAYNEQFF.

The chain uses TRBV11-2 and TRBJ2-1, with D perhaps being TRBD1 or TRBD2 (5 bases each). Trimming shortened V by 5 bases and J by 16 bases, and 21 bases separated the two germline ends. CDR1 and CDR2 (germline): SGHAT, FQNNGV. CDR3 length: 13 residues. The CDR3 loop is CASSNRLEGNSFF. In DNA, the CDR3 is TGTGCCAGCAGCAATCGCCTTGAGGGGAACAGCTTCTTC.

V and J are TRBV4-1 and TRBJ2-5; D is uncertain. In germline, CDR1 is MGHRA, CDR2 YSYEKL. The CDR3 contains 17 residues. V dropped 2 bases and J dropped 5 bases, with 21 bases sitting between them. Here the CDR3 reads CASSQSMYASAKETQYF. The DNA of the CDR3 is TGCGCCAGCAGCCAAAGTATGTACGCCTCGGCCAAGGAGACCCAGTACTTC.

This clone was seen just once. The CDR3 sequence: CASSLPSGSREQYF. CDR3 coding DNA: TGTGCCAGCAGTTTACCTAGCGGGAGCCGTGAGCAGTACTTC. This sequence joins TRBV28 and TRBJ2-7; 10 bases align to TRBD2. There are 14 residues in the CDR3. Germline values: CDR1 MDHEN, CDR2 SYDVKM. V lost 2 bases to trimming and J lost 7 bases; unmatched junction nucleotides: 5.

V and J are TRBV27 and TRBJ2-7, with TRBD1 matching over 7 bases. Germline V gives CDR1 MNHEY, CDR2 SMNVEV (reference sequence). The trim removed 6 bases at V and 0 bases at J, leaving 8 bases unmatched. The CDR3 sequence is 15 residues long. CDR3 bases: TGTGCCAGCAGGCCCGGGACAGTGAGCTCCTACGAGCAGTACTTC. This translates into CASRPGTVSSYEQYF.

The genes are TRBV15 and TRBJ2-5, with TRBD2 matching over 7 bases. J gave up 4 bases and V 0 bases, and 11 bases lay outside the gene matches. In germline, CDR1 is LNHNV, CDR2 YYDKDF (reference sequence). The CDR3 spans 17 residues. The chain's CDR3 is CATSRDRQGGLVETQYF. The DNA of the CDR3 is TGTGCCACCAGCAGAGATAGGCAGGGAGGGTTGGTAGAGACCCAGTACTTC.

This chain links TRBV5-6 with TRBJ2-4; D possibly matches TRBD1 or TRBD2 (6 bases each). Germline V gene lookup returns CDR1 SGHDT and CDR2 YYEEEE. The V end was cut by 0 bases, the J end by 6 bases, with 10 bases between. The CDR3 has 14 residues. The CDR3 DNA is TGTGCCAGCAGCTTGGTCGGGGGCGGAAACATTCAGTACTTC. The encoded protein is CASSLVGGGNIQYF.

This clone has just one count. The identical CDR3 is also encoded by other nucleotide sequences in the sample. The rearrangement joins TRBV9 to TRBJ1-1; maybe TRBD1 (5 bases). Trimming cost V 0 bases and J 1 base, with 7 bases left between them. The CDR3 extends over 14 amino acids. Germline assignment: CDR1 SGDLS and CDR2 YYNGEE. CDR3 residues: CASSVGQRNTEAFF. The CDR3 DNA reads as TGTGCCAGCAGCGTAGGACAGCGGAACACTGAAGCTTTCTTT.

The chain employs TRBV5-6 and TRBJ2-5; possibly TRBD2 for D (5 bases). The CDR3 consists of 14 residues. The germline gives CDR1 SGHDT, CDR2 YYEEEE. Trimming shortened V by 2 bases and J by 1 base, and 9 bases separated the two germline ends. CDR3 residues: CASSFTSPQETQYF. The CDR3 bases are TGTGCCAGCAGCTTCACTAGTCCCCAAGAGACCCAGTACTTC. The entire variable domain, with the rest obtained from reference TRBV5-6 and TRBJ2-5, is as follows: DAGVTQSPTHLIKTRGQQVTLRCSPKSGHDTVSWYQQALGQGPQFIFQYYEEEERQRGNFPDRFSGHQFPNYSSELNVNALLLGDSALYLCASSFTSPQETQYFGPGTRLLVL.

This sequence joins TRBV28 and TRBJ1-4, with TRBD1 identical over 7 bases. The length of the CDR3 is 16 residues. CDR1 MDHEN and CDR2 SYDVKM come from the germline V gene. V lost 6 bases, J lost 10 bases, and 17 bases stayed unmatched. CDR3 region: CASSPTGVRVVGKLFF. CDR3 sequence (DNA): TGTGCCAGCAGCCCCACAGGGGTAAGAGTCGTGGGAAAACTGTTTTTT.

J is TRBJ1-2 and V is TRBV4-1; D is possibly TRBD1 (5 bases). From germline, CDR1 is MGHRA and CDR2 YSYEKL. V dropped 4 bases and J dropped 5 bases, with 26 bases sitting between them. This CDR3 spans 18 amino acids. This CDR3 reads CASSPFTEQVSRRYGYTF. As DNA, the CDR3 is TGCGCCAGCAGCCCGTTTACAGAACAGGTGTCAAGGAGATATGGCTACACCTTC.

The chain combines TRBV25-1 with TRBJ2-7, with a possible D match to TRBD2 (6 bases). Germline V gives CDR1 MGHDK, CDR2 SYGVNS. Trimming removed 4 bases from V and 5 bases from J, with 9 bases in between. The CDR3 sequence is 12 residues long. CDR3 region: CASSAGLHEQYF. CDR3 DNA: TGTGCCAGCAGTGCGGGACTCCACGAGCAGTACTTC.

The chain has TRBV7-9 and TRBJ1-3, with 7 bases identical to TRBD1. The CDR3 consists of 15 residues. The J segment lost 0 bases and the V segment lost 6 bases, leaving 5 bases of the junction unmatched. Germline CDR1 SEHNR, CDR2 FQNEAQ (reference sequence). DNA of the CDR3: TGTGCCAGCAGTTTCGGGACAGACTCTGGAAACACCATATATTTT. This gives the protein CASSFGTDSGNTIYF.

This chain connects TRBV10-3 to TRBJ1-4; the match to TRBD1 covers 8 bases. Germline V gene lookup returns CDR1 ENHRY and CDR2 SYGVKD. Unmatched junction bases numbered 9, after V lost 4 bases and J lost 8 bases. The CDR3 has 15 amino acids. Here the CDR3 reads CAISGGQGGGEKLFF. CDR3 coding DNA: TGTGCCATCAGTGGTGGACAGGGCGGAGGAGAAAAACTGTTTTTT.

This chain joins TRBV6-5 and TRBJ2-7; D call uncertain. The CDR3 has 15 amino acids. V lost 2 bases and J 3 bases, leaving 14 bases between the germline ends. CDR1 MNHEY and CDR2 SVGAGI come from the germline V gene. The CDR3 reads CASSYPSDGDYEQYF. The CDR3 DNA sequence: TGTGCCAGCAGTTACCCTTCAGACGGAGACTACGAGCAGTACTTC.

V gene TRBV14 combines with J gene TRBJ1-1; perhaps TRBD1 as D (5 bases). Germline assignment: CDR1 SGHDN and CDR2 FVKESK. With 5 bases removed from V and 7 bases from J, the gap between germline ends came to 11 bases. CDR3 length equals 12 residues. CDR3 region: CASSGARGEAFF. DNA for the CDR3: TGTGCCAGCAGCGGGGCCCGGGGTGAAGCTTTCTTT.